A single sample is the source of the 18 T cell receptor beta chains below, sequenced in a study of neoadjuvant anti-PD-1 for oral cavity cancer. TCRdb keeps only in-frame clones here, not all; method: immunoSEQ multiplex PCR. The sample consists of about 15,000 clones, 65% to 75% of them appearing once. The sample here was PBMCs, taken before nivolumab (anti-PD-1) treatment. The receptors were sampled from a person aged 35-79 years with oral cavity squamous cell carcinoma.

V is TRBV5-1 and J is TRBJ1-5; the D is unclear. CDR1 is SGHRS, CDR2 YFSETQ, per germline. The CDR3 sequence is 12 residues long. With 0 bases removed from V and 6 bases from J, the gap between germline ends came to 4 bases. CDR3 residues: CASSLDGQPQHF. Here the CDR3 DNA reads TGCGCCAGCAGCTTGGACGGTCAGCCCCAGCATTTT. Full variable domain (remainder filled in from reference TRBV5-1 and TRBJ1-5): KAGVTQTPRYLIKTRGQQVTLSCSPISGHRSVSWYQQTPGQGLQFLFEYFSETQRNKGNFPGRFSGRQFSNSRSEMNVSTLELGDSALYLCASSLDGQPQHFGDGTRLSIL.

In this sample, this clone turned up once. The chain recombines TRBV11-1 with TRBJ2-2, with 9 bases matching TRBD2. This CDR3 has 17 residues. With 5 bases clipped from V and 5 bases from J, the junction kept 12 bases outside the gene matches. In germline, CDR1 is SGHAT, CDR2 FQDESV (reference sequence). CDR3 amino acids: CASSRSGAGGPTGELFF. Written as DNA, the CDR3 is TGTGCCAGCAGCCGCTCGGGGGCGGGAGGGCCAACCGGGGAGCTGTTTTTT.

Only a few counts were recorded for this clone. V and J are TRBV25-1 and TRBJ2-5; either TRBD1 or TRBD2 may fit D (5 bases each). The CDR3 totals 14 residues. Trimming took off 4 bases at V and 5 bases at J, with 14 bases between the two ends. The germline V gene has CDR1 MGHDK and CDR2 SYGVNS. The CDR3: CASSAGKGWETQYF. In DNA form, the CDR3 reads TGTGCCAGCAGTGCCGGGAAGGGGTGGGAGACCCAGTACTTC.

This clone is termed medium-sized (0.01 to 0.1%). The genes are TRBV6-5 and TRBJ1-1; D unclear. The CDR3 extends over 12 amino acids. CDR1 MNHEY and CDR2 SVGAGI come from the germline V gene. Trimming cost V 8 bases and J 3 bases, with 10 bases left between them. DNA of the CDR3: TGTGCCAGCGGCCCGGGCTACACTGAAGCTTTCTTT. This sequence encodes CASGPGYTEAFF.

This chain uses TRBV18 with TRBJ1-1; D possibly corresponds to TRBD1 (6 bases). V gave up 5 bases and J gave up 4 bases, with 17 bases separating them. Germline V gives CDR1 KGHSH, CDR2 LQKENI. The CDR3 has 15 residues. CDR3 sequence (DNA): TGTGCCAGCTCATTACGGGGGGGCGGCGGCACTGAAGCTTTCTTT. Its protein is CASSLRGGGGTEAFF.

The CDR3 sequence: CAWSVPAGSTDTQYF. The CDR3, as DNA: TGTGCCTGGAGTGTTCCAGCGGGGAGCACAGATACGCAGTATTTT. The V and J genes are TRBV30 and TRBJ2-3, with 7 positions matching TRBD2. The CDR3 spans 15 residues. V trimming: 0 bases; J trimming: 0 bases; junction bases outside the gene matches: 3. Per germline, CDR1 GTSNPN and CDR2 SVGIG (reference sequence).

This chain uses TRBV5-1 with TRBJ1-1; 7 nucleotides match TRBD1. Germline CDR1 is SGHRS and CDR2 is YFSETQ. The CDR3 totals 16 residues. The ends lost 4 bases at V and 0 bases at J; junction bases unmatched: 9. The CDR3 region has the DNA TGCGCCAGCAGCGCCAACAGGGGCGTCATGAACACTGAAGCTTTCTTT. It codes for CASSANRGVMNTEAFF.

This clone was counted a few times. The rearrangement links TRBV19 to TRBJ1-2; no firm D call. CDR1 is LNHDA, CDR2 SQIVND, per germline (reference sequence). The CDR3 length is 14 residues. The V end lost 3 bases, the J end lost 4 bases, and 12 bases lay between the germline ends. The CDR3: CASSILDGIYGYTF. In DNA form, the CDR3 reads TGTGCCAGTAGTATCCTGGACGGAATCTATGGCTACACCTTC.

CDR3 loop: CASSPAGRTEAFF. The CDR3 coding sequence is TGCGCCAGCAGTCCGGCGGGGCGCACTGAAGCTTTCTTT. This rearrangement joins TRBV10-1 to TRBJ1-1; tentative D call: TRBD1 (5 bases). The CDR3 consists of 13 residues. CDR1 WNHNN and CDR2 SYGVQD come from the germline V gene (reference sequence). V was shortened by 5 bases and J by 4 bases, with 11 bases between the two germline ends.

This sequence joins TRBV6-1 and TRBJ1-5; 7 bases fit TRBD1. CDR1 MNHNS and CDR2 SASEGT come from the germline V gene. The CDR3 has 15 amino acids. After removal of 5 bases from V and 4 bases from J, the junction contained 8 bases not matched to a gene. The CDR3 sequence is CASSRDRGRNQPQHF. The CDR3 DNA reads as TGTGCCAGCAGTCGAGATAGGGGGCGAAATCAGCCCCAGCATTTT.

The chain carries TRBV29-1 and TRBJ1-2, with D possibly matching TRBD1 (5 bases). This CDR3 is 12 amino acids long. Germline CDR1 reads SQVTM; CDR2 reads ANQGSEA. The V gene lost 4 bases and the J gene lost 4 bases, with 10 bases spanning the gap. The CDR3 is CSVGDGIYGYTF. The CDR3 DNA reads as TGCAGCGTTGGGGACGGGATCTATGGCTACACCTTC. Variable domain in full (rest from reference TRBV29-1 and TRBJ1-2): SAVISQKPSRDICQRGTSLTIQCQVDSQVTMMFWYRQQPGQSLTLIATANQGSEATYESGFVIDKFPISRPNLTFSTLTVSNMSPEDSSIYLCSVGDGIYGYTFGSGTRLTVV.

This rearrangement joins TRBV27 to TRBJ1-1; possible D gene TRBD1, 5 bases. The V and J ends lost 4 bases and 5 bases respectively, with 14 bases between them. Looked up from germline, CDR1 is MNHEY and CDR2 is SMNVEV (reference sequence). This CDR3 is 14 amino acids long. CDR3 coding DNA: TGTGCCAGCAGTTCGGGACTTGGGGGGACTGAAGCTTTCTTT. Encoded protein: CASSSGLGGTEAFF.

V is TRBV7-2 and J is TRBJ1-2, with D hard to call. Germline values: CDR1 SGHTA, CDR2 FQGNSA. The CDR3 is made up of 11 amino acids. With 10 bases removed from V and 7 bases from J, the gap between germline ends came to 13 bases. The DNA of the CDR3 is TGTGCCATCTCCAGTTTCTCTGGCTACACCTTC. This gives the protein CAISSFSGYTF. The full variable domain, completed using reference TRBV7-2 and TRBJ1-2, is GAGVSQSPSNKVTEKGKDVELRCDPISGHTALYWYRQSLGQGLEFLIYFQGNSAPDKSGLPSDRFSAERTGGSVSTLTIQRTQQEDSAVYLCAISSFSGYTFGSGTRLTVV.

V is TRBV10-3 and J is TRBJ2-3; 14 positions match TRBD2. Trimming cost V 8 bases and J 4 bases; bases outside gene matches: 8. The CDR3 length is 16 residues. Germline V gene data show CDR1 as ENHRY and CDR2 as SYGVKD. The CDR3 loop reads CAIAPGTSGGSDTQYF. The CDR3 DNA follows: TGTGCCATCGCGCCGGGGACTAGCGGGGGATCAGATACGCAGTATTTT.

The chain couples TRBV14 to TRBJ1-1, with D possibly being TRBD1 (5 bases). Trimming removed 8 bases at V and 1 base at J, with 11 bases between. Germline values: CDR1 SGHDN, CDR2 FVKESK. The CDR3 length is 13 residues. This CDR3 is CASGGFGNTEAFF. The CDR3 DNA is TGTGCCAGCGGGGGTTTTGGGAACACTGAAGCTTTCTTT. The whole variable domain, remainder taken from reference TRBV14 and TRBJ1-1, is EAGVTQFPSHSVIEKGQTVTLRCDPISGHDNLYWYRRVMGKEIKFLLHFVKESKQDESGMPNNRFLAERTGGTYSTLKVQPAELEDSGVYFCASGGFGNTEAFFGQGTRLTVV.

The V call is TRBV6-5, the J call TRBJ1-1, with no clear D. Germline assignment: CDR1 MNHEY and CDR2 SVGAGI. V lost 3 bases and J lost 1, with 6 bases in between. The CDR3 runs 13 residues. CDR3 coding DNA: TGTGCCAGCAGTTATATGGGGAACACTGAAGCTTTCTTT. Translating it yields CASSYMGNTEAFF.

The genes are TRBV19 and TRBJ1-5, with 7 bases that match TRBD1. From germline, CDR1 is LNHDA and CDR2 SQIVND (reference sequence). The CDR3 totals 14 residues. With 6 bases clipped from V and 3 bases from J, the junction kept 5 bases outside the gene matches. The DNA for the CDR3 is TGTGCCAGTAGCCAGGGACAGCTCAATCAGCCCCAGCATTTT. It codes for CASSQGQLNQPQHF.

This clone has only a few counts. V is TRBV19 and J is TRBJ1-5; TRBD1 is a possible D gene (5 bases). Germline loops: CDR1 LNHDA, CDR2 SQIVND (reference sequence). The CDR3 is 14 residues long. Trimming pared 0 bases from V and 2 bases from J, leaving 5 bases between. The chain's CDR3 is CASSIEGRNQPQHF. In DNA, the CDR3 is TGTGCCAGTAGTATAGAGGGGCGCAATCAGCCCCAGCATTTT.